The 8 T cell receptor beta chains below all came from one sample that was sequenced in a study of T cells expressing NK-cell markers. TCRdb reprocessed the 5' RACE reads and stores each CDR3 protein as one record, lacking DNA. This sample's clone table lists roughly 180,000 distinct CDR3 sequences. Sequenced sample: blood T cells: a sorted CD56 or NKG2C T cell subset, CD4+ or CD8+ T cells, or bulk PBMC T cells (not recorded which). The receptors derive from a woman between 18 and 69 years old in good health.

The V gene is TRBV30, the J gene TRBJ2-5; absent DNA, TCRdb's TRBD1 call cannot be checked. The CDR3 loop spans 11 amino acids. The germline CDR1 and CDR2 sequences are GTSNPN and SVGIG (reference sequence). Here the CDR3 reads CASGQGWTQYF.

The CDR3 is CASSAWGRGTDTQYF. The chain employs TRBV9 and TRBJ2-3; TCRdb calls TRBD1, which cannot be checked without DNA. CDR1 is SGDLS, CDR2 YYNGEE, per germline. The CDR3 is 15 amino acids.

The chain carries TRBV28 and TRBJ2-7. The CDR3 is 13 amino acids. Germline V gives CDR1 MDHEN, CDR2 SYDVKM. CDR3 in amino acids: CASSLGSVYEQYF.

V gene TRBV4-1 combines with J gene TRBJ2-7; as DNA is missing, the TRBD1 call by TCRdb cannot be tested. The length of the CDR3 is 16 residues. Looked up from germline, CDR1 is MGHRA and CDR2 is YSYEKL. The CDR3 loop is CASSQDRDPRGLEQYF.

V is TRBV12-5 and J is TRBJ1-5; with no DNA, the TCRdb D assignment of TRBD1 cannot be verified. The CDR3 sequence is 13 residues long. Germline CDR1 is LGHNT and CDR2 is FRNRAP. The CDR3 reads CASGSTGVQPQHF.

The chain employs TRBV12-3 or TRBV12-4 and TRBJ2-7. CDR3 size: 13 residues. This chain's CDR3 is CASSPDIAYEQYF.

This chain connects TRBV18 to TRBJ1-2. Germline V lookup: CDR1 KGHSH, CDR2 LQKENI. This CDR3 is 13 amino acids long. The CDR3 sequence is CASSPIFDYGYTF.

The chain joins TRBV7-3 to TRBJ1-1; absent DNA, TCRdb's TRBD1 call cannot be checked. Germline V gene data show CDR1 as SGHTA and CDR2 as FQGTGA. This CDR3 is 15 amino acids long. CDR3: CASSPGLGQGSEAFF.